In this sample, the clone carrying this T cell receptor (beta chain) turned up many times. The antigen remains undetermined. The CDR3 runs 13 residues. Per the germline V gene, CDR1 is SGHRS and CDR2 is YFSETQ. Trimming stripped 4 bases from V and 9 bases from J, with 14 bases between. Each sample yielded at least 5.5 micrograms of PBMC total RNA. The data stem from a study of blood T cells in healthy people across ages. Study-level results: Measured against age, TCR beta diversity per million T cells decreased in a roughly linear manner.

A second PCR of about 7 to 11 cycles used a sample-barcoded 5' primer and a J-beta primer mix. TCRdb reprocessed the 5' RACE reads via MiXCR and lists one record per CDR3 protein. The sample contains 380,000 or so distinct CDR3 sequences, approximately 51% of which appear only once. This sequence joins TRBV5-1 and TRBJ2-1, with D possibly being TRBD1 or TRBD2 (5 bases each). This TCR was recovered from a man in his sixties in good health. Sequencing was done on a sample of blood. The chain's CDR3 is CASSRIPGTEQFF. The CDR3, as DNA: TGCGCCAGCAGCCGTATTCCAGGGACTGAGCAGTTCTTC. Drawing the rest from reference TRBV5-1 and TRBJ2-1, the complete variable domain is KAGVTQTPRYLIKTRGQQVTLSCSPISGHRSVSWYQQTPGQGLQFLFEYFSETQRNKGNFPGRFSGRQFSNSRSEMNVSTLELGDSALYLCASSRIPGTEQFFGPGTRLTVL.